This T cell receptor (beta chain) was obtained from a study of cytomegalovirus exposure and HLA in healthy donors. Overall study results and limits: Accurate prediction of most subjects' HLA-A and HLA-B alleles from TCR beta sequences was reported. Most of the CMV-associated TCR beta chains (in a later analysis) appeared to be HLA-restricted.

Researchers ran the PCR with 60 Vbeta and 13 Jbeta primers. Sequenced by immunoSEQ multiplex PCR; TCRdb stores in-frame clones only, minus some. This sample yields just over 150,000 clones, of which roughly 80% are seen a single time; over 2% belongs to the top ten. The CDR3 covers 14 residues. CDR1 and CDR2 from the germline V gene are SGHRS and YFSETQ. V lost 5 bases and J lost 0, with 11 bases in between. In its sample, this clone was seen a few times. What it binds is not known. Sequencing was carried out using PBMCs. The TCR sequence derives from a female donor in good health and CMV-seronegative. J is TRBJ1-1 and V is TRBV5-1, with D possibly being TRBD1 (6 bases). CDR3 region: CASSNRVVNTEAFF. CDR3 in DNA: TGCGCCAGCAGTAACAGGGTTGTGAACACTGAAGCTTTCTTT.